This TCR beta chain derives from a study of CD8+ T cells in alopecia areata. This CDR3 has 14 amino acids. V was trimmed by 8 bases and J by 2 bases, leaving 15 bases between them. Looked up from germline, CDR1 is SNHLY and CDR2 is FYNNEI. A word on this clone: Its antigen remains unknown.

Study conclusions and caveats: Sequences from scalp samples also cover resident alphabeta T cells of normal skin.

For roughly 5 patients, CD4+ cells were sorted into CD25+CD127- cells. Investigators isolated RNA and reverse transcribed it into cDNA to act as the sequencing template. TCRdb's table, derived via immunoSEQ multiplex PCR, lists solely in-frame clones and lacks some. The table has about 37,000 clones, around 57% seen once. This receptor was taken from a human donor with alopecia areata. What was sequenced was CD4+ Tregs sorted from blood. The chain is built from TRBV2 and TRBJ1-1; possibly TRBD1 for D (6 bases). The CDR3 region is CASGGPTGNTEAFF. CDR3 DNA sequence: TGTGCCAGCGGAGGCCCGACAGGTAACACTGAAGCTTTCTTT. The whole variable domain, remainder taken from reference TRBV2 and TRBJ1-1, is EPEVTQTPSHQVTQMGQEVILRCVPISNHLYFYWYRQILGQKVEFLVSFYNNEISEKSEIFDDQFSVERPDGSNFTLKIRSTKLEDSAMYFCASGGPTGNTEAFFGQGTRLTVV.